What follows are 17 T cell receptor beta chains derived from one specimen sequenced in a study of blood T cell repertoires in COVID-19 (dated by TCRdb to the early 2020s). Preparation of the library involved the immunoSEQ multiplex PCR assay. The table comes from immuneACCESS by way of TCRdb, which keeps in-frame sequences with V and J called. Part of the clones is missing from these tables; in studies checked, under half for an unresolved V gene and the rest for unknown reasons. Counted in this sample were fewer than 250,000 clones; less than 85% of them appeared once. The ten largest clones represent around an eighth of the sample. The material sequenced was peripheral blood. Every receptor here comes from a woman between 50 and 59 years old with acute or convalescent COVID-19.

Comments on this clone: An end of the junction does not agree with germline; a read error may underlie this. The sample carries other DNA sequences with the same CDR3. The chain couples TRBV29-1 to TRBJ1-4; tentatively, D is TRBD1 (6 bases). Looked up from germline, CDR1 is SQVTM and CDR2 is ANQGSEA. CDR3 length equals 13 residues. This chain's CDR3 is CSARTATNEKLFF. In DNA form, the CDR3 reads TGCAGCGCTCGGACAGCAACTAATGAAAAACTATTTTTT.

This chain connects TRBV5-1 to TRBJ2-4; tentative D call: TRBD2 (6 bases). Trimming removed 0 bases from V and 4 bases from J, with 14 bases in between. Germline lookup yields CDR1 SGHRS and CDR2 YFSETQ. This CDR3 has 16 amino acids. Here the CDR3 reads CASSLAPGDGKNIQYF. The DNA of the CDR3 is TGCGCCAGCAGCTTGGCCCCGGGGGATGGGAAAAACATTCAGTACTTC.

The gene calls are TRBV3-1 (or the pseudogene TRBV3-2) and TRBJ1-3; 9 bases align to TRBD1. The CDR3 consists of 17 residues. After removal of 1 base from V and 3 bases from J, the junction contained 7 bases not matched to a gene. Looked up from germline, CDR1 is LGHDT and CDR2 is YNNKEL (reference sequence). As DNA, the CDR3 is TGTGCCAGCAGCCAAGCATCCGGGACAGGGATTGGAAACACCATATATTTT. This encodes CASSQASGTGIGNTIYF.

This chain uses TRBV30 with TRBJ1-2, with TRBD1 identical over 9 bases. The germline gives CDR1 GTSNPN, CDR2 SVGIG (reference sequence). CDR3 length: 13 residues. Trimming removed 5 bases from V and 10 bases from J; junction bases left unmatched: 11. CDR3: CAWFNRGREVYTF. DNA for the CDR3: TGTGCCTGGTTTAACAGGGGGCGCGAGGTCTACACCTTC.

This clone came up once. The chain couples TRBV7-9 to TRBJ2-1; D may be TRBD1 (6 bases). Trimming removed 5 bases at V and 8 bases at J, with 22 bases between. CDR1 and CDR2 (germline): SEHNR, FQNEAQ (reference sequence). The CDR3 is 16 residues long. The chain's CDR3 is CASSRSGTPVNDEQFF. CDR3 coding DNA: TGTGCCAGCAGCCGATCCGGGACACCGGTGAACGATGAGCAGTTCTTC.

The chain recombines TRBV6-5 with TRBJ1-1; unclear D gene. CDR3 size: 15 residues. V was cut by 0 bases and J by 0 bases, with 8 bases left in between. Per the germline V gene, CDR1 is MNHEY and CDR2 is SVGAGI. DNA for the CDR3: TGTGCCAGCAGTTACTCGGAACAGCTGAACACTGAAGCTTTCTTT. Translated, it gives CASSYSEQLNTEAFF.

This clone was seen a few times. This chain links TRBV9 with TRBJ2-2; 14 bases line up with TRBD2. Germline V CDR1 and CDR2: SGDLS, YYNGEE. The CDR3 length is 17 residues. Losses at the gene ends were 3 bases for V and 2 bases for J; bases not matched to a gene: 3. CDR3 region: CASSGGLAGGNTGELFF. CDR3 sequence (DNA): TGTGCCAGCAGCGGTGGACTAGCGGGAGGAAACACCGGGGAGCTGTTTTTT.

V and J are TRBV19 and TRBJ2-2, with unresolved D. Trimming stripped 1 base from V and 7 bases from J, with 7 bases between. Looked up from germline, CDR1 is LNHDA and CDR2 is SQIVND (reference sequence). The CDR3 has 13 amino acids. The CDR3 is CASSIAVVGELFF. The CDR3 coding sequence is TGTGCCAGTAGTATAGCGGTGGTCGGGGAGCTGTTTTTT.

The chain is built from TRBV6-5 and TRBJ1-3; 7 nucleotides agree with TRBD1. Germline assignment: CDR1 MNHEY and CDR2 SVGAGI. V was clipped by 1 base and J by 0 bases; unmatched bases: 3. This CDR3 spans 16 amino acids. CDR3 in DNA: TGTGCCAGCAGTTACTTCGCAGGGGGCTCTGGAAACACCATATATTTT. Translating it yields CASSYFAGGSGNTIYF.

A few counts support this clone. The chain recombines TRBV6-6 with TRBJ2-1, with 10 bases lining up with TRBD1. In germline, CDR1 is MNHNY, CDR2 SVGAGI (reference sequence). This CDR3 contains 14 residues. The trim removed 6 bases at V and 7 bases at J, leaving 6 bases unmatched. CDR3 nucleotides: TGTGCCAGCAGCGGTGGACAGGGGGTGAATGAGCAGTTCTTC. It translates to CASSGGQGVNEQFF.

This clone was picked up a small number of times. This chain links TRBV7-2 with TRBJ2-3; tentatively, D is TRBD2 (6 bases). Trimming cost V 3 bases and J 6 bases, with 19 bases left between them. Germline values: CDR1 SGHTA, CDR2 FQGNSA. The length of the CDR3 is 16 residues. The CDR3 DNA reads TGTGCCAGCAGCTTCGAGACTAGGGTCGGTAGGGATACGCAGTATTTT. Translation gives CASSFETRVGRDTQYF. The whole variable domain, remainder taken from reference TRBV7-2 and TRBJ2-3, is GAGVSQSPSNKVTEKGKDVELRCDPISGHTALYWYRQSLGQGLEFLIYFQGNSAPDKSGLPSDRFSAERTGGSVSTLTIQRTQQEDSAVYLCASSFETRVGRDTQYFGPGTRLTVL.

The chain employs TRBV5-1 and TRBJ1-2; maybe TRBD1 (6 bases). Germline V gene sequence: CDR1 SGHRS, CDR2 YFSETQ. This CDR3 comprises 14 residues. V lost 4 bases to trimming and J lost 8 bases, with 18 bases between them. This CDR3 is CASSPGTPTGGYTF. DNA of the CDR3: TGCGCCAGCAGCCCGGGGACACCCACAGGAGGCTACACCTTC.

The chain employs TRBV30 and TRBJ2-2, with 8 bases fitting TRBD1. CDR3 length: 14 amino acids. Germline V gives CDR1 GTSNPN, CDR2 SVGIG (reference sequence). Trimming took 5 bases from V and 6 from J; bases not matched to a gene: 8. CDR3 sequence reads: CAWDRDRSPGELFF. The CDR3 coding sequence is TGTGCCTGGGATAGGGACAGGAGCCCCGGGGAGCTGTTTTTT.

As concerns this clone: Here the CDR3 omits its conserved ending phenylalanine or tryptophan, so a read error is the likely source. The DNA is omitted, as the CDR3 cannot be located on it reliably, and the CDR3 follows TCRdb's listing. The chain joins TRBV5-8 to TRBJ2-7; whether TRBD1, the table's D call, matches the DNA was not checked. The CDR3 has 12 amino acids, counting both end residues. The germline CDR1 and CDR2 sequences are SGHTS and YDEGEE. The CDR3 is CASSSPPGQGHL.

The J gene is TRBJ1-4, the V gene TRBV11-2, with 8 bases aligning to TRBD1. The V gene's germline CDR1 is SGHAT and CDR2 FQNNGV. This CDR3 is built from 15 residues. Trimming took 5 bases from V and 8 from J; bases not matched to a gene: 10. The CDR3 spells CASSLNRGSSEKLFF. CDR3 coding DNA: TGTGCCAGCAGCCTAAACAGGGGGTCGAGCGAAAAACTGTTTTTT. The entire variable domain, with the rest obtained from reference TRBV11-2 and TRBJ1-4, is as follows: EAGVAQSPRYKIIEKRQSVAFWCNPISGHATLYWYQQILGQGPKLLIQFQNNGVVDDSQLPKDRFSAERLKGVDSTLKIQPAKLEDSAVYLCASSLNRGSSEKLFFGSGTQLSVL.

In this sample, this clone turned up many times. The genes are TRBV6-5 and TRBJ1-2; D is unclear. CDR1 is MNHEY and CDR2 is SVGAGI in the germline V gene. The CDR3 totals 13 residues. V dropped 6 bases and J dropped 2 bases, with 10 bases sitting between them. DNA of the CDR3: TGTGCCAGCAGGCAACAGAGAAACTATGGCTACACCTTC. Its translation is CASRQQRNYGYTF.

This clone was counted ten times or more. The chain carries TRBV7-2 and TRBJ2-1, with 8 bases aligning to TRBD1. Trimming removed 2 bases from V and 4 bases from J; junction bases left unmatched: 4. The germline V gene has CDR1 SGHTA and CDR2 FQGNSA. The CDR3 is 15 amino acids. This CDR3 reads CASSLTTGAYNEQFF. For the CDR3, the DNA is TGTGCCAGCAGCTTAACGACAGGGGCATACAATGAGCAGTTCTTC.